This T cell receptor (beta chain) was retrieved from a study of T cells in Graves' hyperthyroidism and ophthalmopathy. Clinical symptoms, serum thyroxine and TRAb, thyroid ultrasound and orbital computed tomography together formed the diagnostic basis. It was RNA transcripts that yielded the amplified TCR beta CDR3 regions. TCR CDR3 underwent first-round RT-PCR with the HTBI primer set. A single record per CDR3 protein comes from TCRdb applying MiXCR to the multiplex PCR reads. Among 400,000 or so distinct CDR3 sequences, 12% to 15% were seen once, and the ten largest hold roughly 19%. V was pared by 6 bases and J by 5 bases, with 3 bases of the junction left unmatched. Looked up from germline, CDR1 is SNHLY and CDR2 is FYNNEI. The CDR3 sequence is 12 residues long. This clonotype was found a few times.

The clonotype was recovered from a woman aged 55-69 years with Graves' ophthalmopathy. The sample consisted of blood. This chain links TRBV2 with TRBJ2-7; 8 nucleotides align to TRBD2. The CDR3 protein is CASSGLAHEQYF. The CDR3 DNA sequence: TGTGCCAGCAGCGGACTAGCCCACGAGCAGTACTTC.